Below, 25 T cell receptor beta chains from the same sample are listed, as sequenced in a study of cytomegalovirus exposure and HLA in healthy donors. PCR was performed using 60 Vbeta and 13 Jbeta primers. The method was immunoSEQ multiplex PCR; TCRdb's version includes in-frame clones alone and lacks a portion of them. The sample contains 200,000 to 250,000 clones, 70% to 90% of which appear only once. The sequenced sample was PBMCs. These TCRs come from a woman in her sixties in good health and CMV-seropositive.

The genes are TRBV5-1 and TRBJ2-3; D call uncertain. This CDR3 is 16 amino acids long. Germline CDR1 reads SGHRS; CDR2 reads YFSETQ. Trimming left V 0 bases short and J 0 bases short, with 11 bases between. The CDR3 region is CASSLALAGSTDTQYF. The CDR3, as DNA: TGCGCCAGCAGCTTGGCTTTGGCAGGTAGCACAGATACGCAGTATTTT.

V usage is TRBV29-1 and J usage is TRBJ1-5; D perhaps matches TRBD1 (5 bases). Germline values: CDR1 SQVTM, CDR2 ANQGSEA. CDR3 size: 16 residues. The V end lost 0 bases, the J end lost 4 bases, and 16 bases lay between the germline ends. CDR3 in amino acids: CSVEDGPGIGNQPQHF. The CDR3 DNA follows: TGCAGCGTTGAAGATGGCCCAGGGATTGGGAATCAGCCCCAGCATTTT.

This clone was picked up one time. This sequence joins TRBV27 and TRBJ2-3; TRBD1 aligns across 9 bases. Germline assignment: CDR1 MNHEY and CDR2 SMNVEV (reference sequence). Trimming cost V 6 bases and J 3 bases; bases outside gene matches: 13. CDR3 length: 17 amino acids. DNA for the CDR3: TGTGCCAGCAGCCCCTACAGGGGGCTTTTACGGACAGATACGCAGTATTTT. Protein: CASSPYRGLLRTDTQYF.

The chain links TRBV28 to TRBJ1-2; 7 bases fit TRBD1. The ends lost 4 bases at V and 3 bases at J; junction bases unmatched: 8. Germline V gene data show CDR1 as MDHEN and CDR2 as SYDVKM. This CDR3 contains 15 residues. CDR3 amino acids: CASSYVGDRDYGYTF. CDR3 coding DNA: TGTGCCAGCAGTTACGTTGGAGACAGGGACTATGGCTACACCTTC.

This sequence joins TRBV10-1 and TRBJ2-1; 8 bases are shared with TRBD2. V was clipped by 0 bases and J by 4 bases; unmatched bases: 2. The germline CDR1 and CDR2 sequences are WNHNN and SYGVQD (reference sequence). The CDR3 totals 15 residues. The CDR3 nucleotides read TGCGCCAGCAGTGAGTCGTTAGCGGGGTACAATGAGCAGTTCTTC. This codes for CASSESLAGYNEQFF.

The rearrangement links TRBV19 to TRBJ1-5, with D tentatively TRBD1 (5 bases). V was trimmed by 7 bases and J by 4 bases, leaving 14 bases between them. The CDR3 has 14 residues. Germline loops: CDR1 LNHDA, CDR2 SQIVND (reference sequence). CDR3 amino acids: CASTHGGGNQPQHF. Written as DNA, the CDR3 is TGTGCCAGTACCCATGGGGGGGGGAATCAGCCCCAGCATTTT.

On this clone: The same CDR3 can be traced to other DNA sequences in this sample. This chain uses TRBV9 with TRBJ2-5, with 11 bases matching TRBD2. In germline, CDR1 is SGDLS, CDR2 YYNGEE. The CDR3 is 15 residues long. V shed 2 bases, J shed 5 bases, and the junction held 5 bases outside the gene matches. CDR3 sequence reads: CASSVSGRAGETQYF. In DNA, the CDR3 is TGTGCCAGCAGCGTTAGCGGGAGGGCCGGGGAGACCCAGTACTTC.

A single count supports this clone. The chain carries TRBV9 and TRBJ2-7; D gene unclear. The CDR3 runs 15 residues. With 0 bases removed from V and 0 bases from J, the gap between germline ends came to 10 bases. In germline, CDR1 is SGDLS, CDR2 YYNGEE. The CDR3 sequence: CASSVAPGRSYEQYF. DNA for the CDR3: TGTGCCAGCAGCGTAGCGCCGGGTCGCTCCTACGAGCAGTACTTC.

In DNA form, the CDR3 reads TGTGCCAGCCGGTCTCTTAGCGGGAAATACAATGAGCAGTTCTTC. Translating it yields CASRSLSGKYNEQFF. The genes are TRBV6-5 and TRBJ2-1; 8 bases align to TRBD2. Trimming took 8 bases from V and 4 from J; bases not matched to a gene: 10. Germline loops: CDR1 MNHEY, CDR2 SVGAGI. The CDR3 totals 15 residues.

The chain joins TRBV5-4 to TRBJ2-7; D is perhaps TRBD1 (6 bases). V lost 4 bases to trimming and J lost 1 base, with 9 bases between them. CDR1 is SGHNT and CDR2 is YYREEE in the germline V gene (reference sequence). This CDR3 comprises 13 residues. The DNA of the CDR3 is TGTGCCAGCAGCGTACAGGGTTCCTACGAGCAGTACTTC. It encodes CASSVQGSYEQYF.

J is TRBJ1-1 and V is TRBV2, with D uncertain. The CDR3 spans 13 residues. Germline values: CDR1 SNHLY, CDR2 FYNNEI. The ends were cut back, 5 bases at V and 2 bases at J, with 9 bases in the middle. CDR3 coding DNA: TGTGCCAGCAGTTCCACAGAAAACACTGAAGCTTTCTTT. Translated: CASSSTENTEAFF.

The rearrangement links TRBV19 to TRBJ2-2; 11 bases are shared with TRBD2. CDR1 is LNHDA, CDR2 SQIVND, per germline (reference sequence). Germline trimming cut 6 bases from V and 5 bases from J; bases unmatched to any gene: 5. There are 15 residues in the CDR3. This CDR3 reads CASSWTSGSTGELFF. CDR3 DNA sequence: TGTGCCAGTAGCTGGACTAGCGGGTCGACCGGGGAGCTGTTTTTT.

The chain joins TRBV7-6 to TRBJ2-2; D is unclear. In germline, CDR1 is SGHVS, CDR2 FNYEAQ. CDR3 size: 15 residues. V lost 5 bases to trimming and J lost 0 bases, with 10 bases between them. This CDR3 is CASSLRRANTGELFF. The CDR3 bases are TGTGCCAGCAGCCTCAGACGGGCGAACACCGGGGAGCTGTTTTTT.

The table lists this clone with a few counts. The V gene is TRBV29-1, the J gene TRBJ2-1; the match to TRBD2 covers 8 bases. CDR1 is SQVTM and CDR2 is ANQGSEA in the germline V gene. The CDR3 consists of 15 residues. After removal of 4 bases from V and 6 bases from J, the junction contained 11 bases not matched to a gene. The CDR3 coding sequence is TGCAGCGTTGGCCCGGTTAGCGGGGAGCTCAATGAGCAGTTCTTC. Its translation: CSVGPVSGELNEQFF.

The J gene is TRBJ2-1, the V gene TRBV27; a weak D match, TRBD2 (6 bases). Trimming left V 3 bases short and J 6 bases short, with 18 bases between. The CDR3 is 16 amino acids. Germline lookup yields CDR1 MNHEY and CDR2 SMNVEV (reference sequence). The CDR3, as DNA: TGTGCCAGCAGTTTTAAAGAACGACTAGTTGGCAATGAGCAGTTCTTC. Translation gives CASSFKERLVGNEQFF.

J is TRBJ2-7 and V is TRBV9, with 9 bases matching TRBD2. V was clipped by 1 base and J by 2 bases; unmatched bases: 7. This CDR3 has 16 residues. Per the germline V gene, CDR1 is SGDLS and CDR2 is YYNGEE. The CDR3: CASSVFAGGEAYEQYF. In nucleotides, the CDR3 is TGTGCCAGCAGCGTATTTGCGGGAGGGGAGGCCTACGAGCAGTACTTC.

The chain couples TRBV29-1 to TRBJ1-1, with D possibly TRBD1 on 5 matching bases. This CDR3 comprises 12 residues. V was clipped by 4 bases and J by 6 bases, with 12 bases between them. Germline V gene data show CDR1 as SQVTM and CDR2 as ANQGSEA. The CDR3 DNA follows: TGCAGCGTTGTTGGAGGGGTCGCTGAAGCTTTCTTT. Protein sequence: CSVVGGVAEAFF.

The V call is TRBV19, the J call TRBJ2-7; 7 bases align to TRBD1. This CDR3 region has 13 residues. Germline CDR1 and CDR2: LNHDA and SQIVND (reference sequence). V was pared by 5 bases and J by 3 bases, with 4 bases of the junction left unmatched. The CDR3 DNA reads TGTGCCAGTAGTCCGGGACAGATCTACGAGCAGTACTTC. Translation: CASSPGQIYEQYF.

This chain links TRBV28 with TRBJ1-1; D perhaps matches TRBD1 (5 bases). This CDR3 comprises 15 residues. V lost 4 bases to trimming and J lost 1 base, with 13 bases between them. CDR1 is MDHEN, CDR2 SYDVKM, per germline. DNA of the CDR3: TGTGCCAGCAGTTCGGCTCCAGGGAAGAACACTGAAGCTTTCTTT. This translates into CASSSAPGKNTEAFF. Together with reference TRBV28 and TRBJ1-1, the CDR3 gives the full variable domain: DVKVTQSSRYLVKRTGEKVFLECVQDMDHENMFWYRQDPGLGLRLIYFSYDVKMKEKGDIPEGYSVSREKKERFSLILESASTNQTSMYLCASSSAPGKNTEAFFGQGTRLTVV.

V gene TRBV5-4 combines with J gene TRBJ1-1; D not certain. The V gene lost 5 bases and the J gene lost 0 bases, with 14 bases spanning the gap. Germline loops: CDR1 SGHNT, CDR2 YYREEE (reference sequence). CDR3 length: 15 amino acids. The DNA for the CDR3 is TGTGCCAGCAGGGAATCCCGAGGAATGAACACTGAAGCTTTCTTT. It codes for CASRESRGMNTEAFF.

The rearrangement uses TRBV18 and TRBJ2-1; 7 bases are shared with TRBD2. CDR1 is KGHSH, CDR2 LQKENI, per germline. The CDR3 has 15 residues. V shed 4 bases and J 4 bases; nucleotides not matched to a gene: 7. The CDR3 protein is CASSQASGIYNEQFF. The CDR3 DNA is TGTGCCAGCTCACAGGCGAGCGGGATTTACAATGAGCAGTTCTTC. The variable domain in full, with the rest retrieved from reference TRBV18 and TRBJ2-1, is NAGVMQNPRHLVRRRGQEARLRCSPMKGHSHVYWYRQLPEEGLKFMVYLQKENIIDESGMPKERFSAEFPKEGPSILRIQQVVRGDSAAYFCASSQASGIYNEQFFGPGTRLTVL.

As to this clone: The junction and the germline gene differ at one end; a read error may be behind it. The V gene is TRBV7-3, the J gene TRBJ2-1; 8 bases agree with TRBD2. Germline CDR1 is SGHTA and CDR2 is FQGTGA. The CDR3 totals 17 residues. CDR3 in amino acids: CSSSPQPPTGGYNEQFF. The CDR3 DNA sequence: TGTTCCAGCAGCCCTCAACCTCCTACGGGAGGGTACAATGAGCAGTTCTTC.

V gene TRBV6-5 combines with J gene TRBJ1-2; possible D gene TRBD1, 6 bases. The CDR3 totals 15 residues. Looked up from germline, CDR1 is MNHEY and CDR2 is SVGAGI. Trimming removed 6 bases at V and 2 bases at J, with 16 bases between. The CDR3 nucleotides read TGTGCCAGCAGCTTGCTACAGGGCGCCAACTATGGCTACACCTTC. Encoded protein: CASSLLQGANYGYTF.

The chain recombines TRBV5-1 with TRBJ2-2, with a tentative D call TRBD2 (5 bases). V was pared by 6 bases and J by 0 bases, with 9 bases between. This CDR3 contains 14 residues. Germline V gene lookup returns CDR1 SGHRS and CDR2 YFSETQ. In nucleotides, the CDR3 is TGCGCCAGCAATGACTACACGAACACCGGGGAGCTGTTTTTT. Translated, it gives CASNDYTNTGELFF.

The genes are TRBV5-6 and TRBJ1-2; D remains unclear. CDR1 is SGHDT and CDR2 is YYEEEE in the germline V gene. Deletions cut 0 bases from V and 8 bases from J, with 8 bases between. The CDR3 totals 12 residues. The CDR3, as DNA: TGTGCCAGCAGCTTGGTAGGGAGCGGCTACACCTTC. Translating gives CASSLVGSGYTF.